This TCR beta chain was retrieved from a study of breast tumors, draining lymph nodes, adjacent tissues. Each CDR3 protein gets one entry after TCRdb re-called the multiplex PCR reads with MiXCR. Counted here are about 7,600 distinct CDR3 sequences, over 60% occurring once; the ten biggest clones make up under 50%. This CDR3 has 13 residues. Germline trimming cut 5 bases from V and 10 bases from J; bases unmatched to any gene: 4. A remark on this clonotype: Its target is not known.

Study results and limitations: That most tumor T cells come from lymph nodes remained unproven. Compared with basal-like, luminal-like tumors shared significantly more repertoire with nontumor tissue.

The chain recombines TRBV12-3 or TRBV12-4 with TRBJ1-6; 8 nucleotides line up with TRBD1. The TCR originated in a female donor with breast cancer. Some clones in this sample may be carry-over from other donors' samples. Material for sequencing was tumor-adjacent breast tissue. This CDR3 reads CASSDRGRSPLHF. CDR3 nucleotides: TGTGCCAGCAGTGACAGGGGACGCTCACCCCTCCACTTT.